Each of the 25 T cell receptor beta chains below was sequenced from the same sample in a study of cytotoxic CD8 clonotypes in ibrutinib-treated CLL. Profiling relied on immunoSEQ multiplex PCR, and the TCRdb table lists in-frame clones only, not all of them. This table holds over 200,000 clones, more than 70% found once. The sample consisted of PBMCs, taken after 12 months of ibrutinib treatment. The source of these receptors is a human donor with chronic lymphocytic leukemia.

This rearrangement joins TRBV7-9 to TRBJ2-5, with D unclear. The germline V gene has CDR1 SEHNR and CDR2 FQNEAQ (reference sequence). The ends were cut back, 0 bases at V and 1 base at J, with 9 bases in the middle. The CDR3 is made up of 15 amino acids. CDR3 in DNA: TGTGCCAGCAGCTTAGCGATGGGCCTCCAAGAGACCCAGTACTTC. Amino acids: CASSLAMGLQETQYF.

The rearrangement uses TRBV2 and TRBJ2-7; the D call may be TRBD1 or TRBD2 (5 bases each). This CDR3 is built from 16 residues. Trimming left V 7 bases short and J 3 bases short, with 22 bases between. In germline, CDR1 is SNHLY, CDR2 FYNNEI. The CDR3 DNA follows: TGTGCCAGCACCTCCACGGGGCAGGGCTCTCTCTACGAGCAGTACTTC. Translating it yields CASTSTGQGSLYEQYF. The variable domain in full, with the rest retrieved from reference TRBV2 and TRBJ2-7, is EPEVTQTPSHQVTQMGQEVILRCVPISNHLYFYWYRQILGQKVEFLVSFYNNEISEKSEIFDDQFSVERPDGSNFTLKIRSTKLEDSAMYFCASTSTGQGSLYEQYFGPGTRLTVT.

The chain couples TRBV7-9 to TRBJ1-2, with 7 bases fitting TRBD1. Trimming removed 5 bases from V and 6 bases from J; junction bases left unmatched: 9. This CDR3 is 14 amino acids long. Germline V gene lookup returns CDR1 SEHNR and CDR2 FQNEAQ (reference sequence). The CDR3 here is CASSQGGPWDGYTF. In DNA, the CDR3 is TGTGCCAGCAGCCAGGGGGGGCCGTGGGATGGCTACACCTTC. Drawing the rest from reference TRBV7-9 and TRBJ1-2, the complete variable domain is DTGVSQNPRHKITKRGQNVTFRCDPISEHNRLYWYRQTLGQGPEFLTYFQNEAQLEKSRLLSDRFSAERPKGSFSTLEIQRTEQGDSAMYLCASSQGGPWDGYTFGSGTRLTVV.

V is TRBV2 and J is TRBJ1-2; no definite D call. The CDR3 length is 13 residues. V gave up 6 bases and J gave up 4 bases, with 12 bases separating them. Germline lookup yields CDR1 SNHLY and CDR2 FYNNEI. In nucleotides, the CDR3 is TGTGCCAGCAGCGGGATCCTGTCCTATGGCTACACCTTC. Amino acid sequence: CASSGILSYGYTF. The complete variable domain, with remaining parts taken from reference TRBV2 and TRBJ1-2, reads EPEVTQTPSHQVTQMGQEVILRCVPISNHLYFYWYRQILGQKVEFLVSFYNNEISEKSEIFDDQFSVERPDGSNFTLKIRSTKLEDSAMYFCASSGILSYGYTFGSGTRLTVV.

The chain has TRBV7-8 and TRBJ1-1; unclear D gene. Per germline, CDR1 SGHVS and CDR2 FQNEAQ. The CDR3 covers 16 residues. V gave up 1 base and J gave up 8 bases, with 20 bases separating them. CDR3 DNA: TGTGCCAGCAGCTTAGGAAGGGAGCCCCTCCGGGTGGAAGCTTTCTTT. Its protein product is CASSLGREPLRVEAFF.

CDR3 bases: TGTGCCAGCGTTGGACAGGGAAACACCGGGGAGCTGTTTTTT. Residues: CASVGQGNTGELFF. The chain combines TRBV18 with TRBJ2-2; 8 nucleotides match TRBD1. The germline V gene encodes CDR1 KGHSH and CDR2 LQKENI. V was pared by 8 bases and J by 2 bases, with 4 bases of the junction left unmatched. This CDR3 is 14 amino acids long.

In this sample, this clone turned up a few times. At one boundary the junction diverges from the germline segment, which might be a read error. The CDR3 region has the DNA TGTGCTAGCAGCTTATCCCTAGCGGGGAACAATGAGCAGTTCTTC. As protein: CASSLSLAGNNEQFF. The V and J genes are TRBV7-7 and TRBJ2-1; 9 bases line up with TRBD2. CDR1 SSHAT and CDR2 FNYEAQ come from the germline V gene (reference sequence). This CDR3 region has 15 residues. Complete variable domain (other parts from reference TRBV7-7 and TRBJ2-1): GAGVSQSPRYKVTKRGQDVTLRCDPISSHATLYWYQQALGQGPEFLTYFNYEAQPDKSGLPSDRFSAERPEGSISTLTIQRTEQRDSAMYRCASSLSLAGNNEQFFGPGTRLTVL.

The chain recombines TRBV5-1 with TRBJ2-4; 7 bases line up with TRBD2. From germline, CDR1 is SGHRS and CDR2 YFSETQ. The CDR3 consists of 15 residues. V dropped 4 bases and J dropped 3; count of bases not matched to a gene: 7. CDR3 nucleotides: TGCGCCAGCAGCCCGATGGGAGGGGTCAAAAACATTCAGTACTTC. Amino acid sequence: CASSPMGGVKNIQYF. Full variable domain (missing parts from reference TRBV5-1 and TRBJ2-4): KAGVTQTPRYLIKTRGQQVTLSCSPISGHRSVSWYQQTPGQGLQFLFEYFSETQRNKGNFPGRFSGRQFSNSRSEMNVSTLELGDSALYLCASSPMGGVKNIQYFGAGTRLSVL.

With regard to this clone: A read error may produce the germline difference seen at one junction end. The CDR3 spells CASREGLAGKETQYF. CDR3 DNA: TGTGCCAGCAGAGAAGGGCTAGCGGGGAAAGAGACCCAGTACTTC. The chain couples TRBV2 to TRBJ2-5, with 9 bases identical to TRBD2. The CDR3 loop spans 15 amino acids. The germline V gene has CDR1 SNHLY and CDR2 FYNNEI.

The V call is TRBV27, the J call TRBJ2-5, with TRBD2 matching over 12 bases. Germline V gene sequence: CDR1 MNHEY, CDR2 SMNVEV (reference sequence). J was trimmed by 4 bases and V by 4 bases; bases with no gene match: 1. CDR3 length: 14 residues. CDR3 protein: CASSWGLAGETQYF. The DNA for the CDR3 is TGTGCCAGCAGTTGGGGACTAGCGGGAGAGACCCAGTACTTC.

This clone has more than one count but fewer than ten. The V call is TRBV9, the J call TRBJ2-3; TRBD2 aligns across 10 bases. The V gene's germline CDR1 is SGDLS and CDR2 YYNGEE. The length of the CDR3 is 16 residues. The junction had 8 bases not matched to a gene; V was cut back by 0 bases and J by 7 bases. This CDR3 is CASSVVAAGGPYTQYF. In nucleotides, the CDR3 is TGTGCCAGCAGCGTAGTGGCAGCGGGAGGGCCATATACGCAGTATTTT.

The rearrangement links TRBV30 to TRBJ2-1, with 11 bases that match TRBD1. Germline values: CDR1 GTSNPN, CDR2 SVGIG (reference sequence). CDR3 length: 11 residues. The trim removed 2 bases at V and 15 bases at J, leaving 3 bases unmatched. CDR3 protein: CAWSSGTGGFF. CDR3 DNA: TGTGCCTGGAGTTCCGGGACAGGGGGGTTCTTC.

CDR3 bases: TGTGCCAGCTCACAACAGAGCTCCTACAATGAGCAGTTCTTC. Amino acid sequence: CASSQQSSYNEQFF. V and J are TRBV18 and TRBJ2-1; D ambiguous. This CDR3 contains 14 residues. Per the germline V gene, CDR1 is KGHSH and CDR2 is LQKENI. V lost 4 bases, J lost 0 bases, and 7 bases lay in between.

The chain joins TRBV20-1 to TRBJ2-1, with D unresolved. The ends were cut back, 2 bases at V and 9 bases at J, with 8 bases in the middle. Per the germline V gene, CDR1 is DFQATT and CDR2 is SNEGSKA (reference sequence). This CDR3 comprises 11 residues. The CDR3 here is CSARPAGEQFF. For the CDR3, the DNA is TGCAGTGCTAGACCAGCAGGTGAGCAGTTCTTC.

V and J are TRBV27 and TRBJ2-7; weak D call: TRBD1 (5 bases). CDR1 is MNHEY and CDR2 is SMNVEV in the germline V gene (reference sequence). V lost 4 bases, J lost 2 bases, and 15 bases lay in between. The CDR3 length is 15 residues. CDR3 residues: CASSSLLGLTYEQYF. In DNA form, the CDR3 reads TGTGCCAGCAGTTCCCTTCTGGGGCTAACCTACGAGCAGTACTTC.

This clone has only one observation. V is TRBV13 and J is TRBJ2-7; weak D call: TRBD1 (5 bases). The CDR3 sequence is 13 residues long. Trimming cost V 6 bases and J 0 bases, with 9 bases left between them. Germline CDR1 and CDR2: PRHDT and FYEKMQ (reference sequence). In DNA, the CDR3 is TGTGCCAGCAGGAGACAGAGCTCCTACGAGCAGTACTTC. Translated, it gives CASRRQSSYEQYF.

With regard to this clone: The junction departs from germline at one end; a sequencing error may be responsible. J is TRBJ2-7 and V is TRBV27; no definite D call. CDR3 length: 12 residues. CDR1 and CDR2 from the germline V gene are MNHEY and SMNVEV (reference sequence). For the CDR3, the DNA is TGTGCCAGTAGTTACAACGGTTACGAGCAGTACTTC. This sequence encodes CASSYNGYEQYF.

The chain uses TRBV12-5 and TRBJ2-2, with no clear D. Germline values: CDR1 LGHNT, CDR2 FRNRAP. With 4 bases removed from V and 8 bases from J, the gap between germline ends came to 14 bases. The CDR3 loop spans 14 amino acids. CDR3 loop: CASGSSQASGELFF. Here the CDR3 DNA reads TGTGCTAGTGGTTCCTCGCAGGCCTCAGGGGAGCTGTTTTTT.

The V and J genes are TRBV6-5 and TRBJ2-3; the match to TRBD2 covers 12 bases. Per the germline V gene, CDR1 is MNHEY and CDR2 is SVGAGI. The CDR3 contains 15 residues. With V trimmed by 5 bases and J by 1 base, 1 base remained unmatched. As DNA, the CDR3 is TGTGCCAGCAGTCGGACTAGCGGGGGCACAGATACGCAGTATTTT. As protein: CASSRTSGGTDTQYF.

This chain links TRBV10-3 with TRBJ1-2, with D perhaps matching TRBD1 (5 bases). The CDR3 is 12 residues long. Per the germline V gene, CDR1 is ENHRY and CDR2 is SYGVKD. The V gene lost 7 bases and the J gene lost 8 bases, with 14 bases spanning the gap. The CDR3 loop is CAITPGASGYTF. The CDR3 coding sequence is TGTGCCATCACACCTGGGGCGAGCGGCTACACCTTC.

This chain uses TRBV2 with TRBJ1-1; D unclear. This CDR3 is built from 14 residues. Between the trimmed V and J ends, which lost 4 bases and 1 base, there was a span of 10 bases. Germline loops: CDR1 SNHLY, CDR2 FYNNEI. For the CDR3, the DNA is TGTGCCAGCAGTGGCGCCAATAAGAACACTGAAGCTTTCTTT. Translation: CASSGANKNTEAFF.

The chain is built from TRBV12-5 and TRBJ2-1, with D unresolved. Germline V gene data show CDR1 as LGHNT and CDR2 as FRNRAP. The ends were cut back, 4 bases at V and 4 bases at J, with 14 bases in the middle. This CDR3 contains 15 residues. Written as DNA, the CDR3 is TGTGCTAGTGGTTCGTCCTCAACGCGGTACAATGAGCAGTTCTTC. It yields the protein CASGSSSTRYNEQFF.

For this clone: Other DNA sequences in the same sample also yield this CDR3. The chain is built from TRBV18 and TRBJ1-5; no reliable D call. Germline values: CDR1 KGHSH, CDR2 LQKENI. The CDR3 has 14 residues. V shed 3 bases and J shed 4 bases, with 10 bases lying between them. The CDR3 DNA follows: TGTGCCAGCTCACCCCCATCTGGGAATCAGCCCCAGCATTTT. It yields the protein CASSPPSGNQPQHF.

The CDR3 spells CASSPRAAGLLIPGQGSYTEAFF. The CDR3 coding sequence is TGTGCCAGCAGTCCCAGGGCTGCCGGGCTGCTTATCCCGGGACAGGGTTCGTACACTGAAGCTTTCTTT. The V call is TRBV27, the J call TRBJ1-1; 9 bases match TRBD1. V dropped 5 bases and J dropped 3; count of bases not matched to a gene: 31. The germline V gene has CDR1 MNHEY and CDR2 SMNVEV (reference sequence). The CDR3 is made up of 23 amino acids.

This clone was observed a few times. Other DNA sequences within the sample encode an identical CDR3. The chain links TRBV10-1 to TRBJ1-2, with no clear D. V was trimmed by 8 bases and J by 0 bases, leaving 7 bases between them. Germline assignment: CDR1 WNHNN and CDR2 SYGVQD (reference sequence). This CDR3 comprises 12 residues. The CDR3: CASSDSNYGYTF. CDR3 bases: TGCGCCAGCTCGGACTCTAACTATGGCTACACCTTC.